These 16 T cell receptor beta chains were all obtained from the same sample, sequenced in a study of beta chain features in type 1 diabetes. Study results and caveats: A moderate, significant TCRB CDR3 shortening appeared in type 1 diabetes across four CD4+ subsets.

These TCRs' antigens remain unknown. Isolated RNA was reverse transcribed in full, so expressed TCRB transcripts were sequenced. Only in-frame clones appear in the TCRdb table, and some are missing; sequencing was by immunoSEQ multiplex PCR. The table records 300,000 to 350,000 clones, approximately 12% of them present only once. Sample: naive CD4+ T cells from blood. All receptors come from a woman aged 18-35 years with type 1 diabetes.

This clone turned up a few times. The chain links TRBV29-1 to TRBJ2-5; possible D gene TRBD2, 7 bases. V was pared by 3 bases and J by 5 bases, with 16 bases between. CDR3 size: 14 residues. Germline V gene sequence: CDR1 SQVTM, CDR2 ANQGSEA. This CDR3 is CSVDHRGRGETQYF. The CDR3 DNA reads TGCAGCGTTGATCATCGGGGGAGGGGGGAGACCCAGTACTTC.

This clone was detected a few times. The chain couples TRBV7-6 to TRBJ2-1, with TRBD2 matching 12 bases. Per the germline V gene, CDR1 is SGHVS and CDR2 is FNYEAQ. The V and J ends lost 1 base and 7 bases, in that order; junction bases with no gene match: 8. This CDR3 is 17 amino acids long. The CDR3 here is CASSLVPRTSGINEQFF. The CDR3 DNA follows: TGTGCCAGCAGCTTAGTGCCGCGGACTAGCGGGATAAATGAGCAGTTCTTC.

This rearrangement joins TRBV19 to TRBJ1-2; tentatively, D is TRBD1 (6 bases). This CDR3 spans 14 amino acids. The germline CDR1 and CDR2 sequences are LNHDA and SQIVND (reference sequence). Trimming removed 5 bases at V and 3 bases at J, with 13 bases between. The CDR3 protein is CASSSTGTHYGYTF. CDR3 in DNA: TGTGCCAGTAGTTCCACCGGGACACACTATGGCTACACCTTC.

In this sample, this clone turned up a few times. The CDR3 spells CASSIDRVGYEQYF. Written as DNA, the CDR3 is TGTGCCAGTAGTATTGACAGGGTTGGCTACGAGCAGTACTTC. The genes are TRBV19 and TRBJ2-7; 7 bases map to TRBD1. Germline CDR1 reads LNHDA; CDR2 reads SQIVND (reference sequence). V lost 3 bases to trimming and J lost 3 bases; unmatched junction nucleotides: 5. The CDR3 runs 14 residues.

This clone has a handful of counts. The CDR3 is CASRSDRSTPQHF. CDR3 nucleotide sequence: TGTGCCAGCAGGTCGGACAGGTCAACGCCCCAGCATTTT. The chain carries TRBV27 and TRBJ1-5; 7 bases map to TRBD1. The length of the CDR3 is 13 residues. J lost 9 bases, V lost 6 bases, and 8 bases had no gene match. In germline, CDR1 is MNHEY, CDR2 SMNVEV (reference sequence).

This clone was seen only a few times. The chain has TRBV28 and TRBJ2-7; 7 positions match TRBD1. CDR3 length: 13 residues. CDR1 and CDR2 (germline): MDHEN, SYDVKM. The trim removed 5 bases at V and 3 bases at J, leaving 4 bases unmatched. Here the CDR3 reads CASSPGQSYEQYV. DNA of the CDR3: TGTGCCAGCAGTCCGGGACAGAGCTACGAGCAGTACGTC.

This clone was seen only a few times. CDR3 DNA: TGTGCCAGCAGCCAAGATCGGGCAGGGTCCTTGAACACTGAAGCTTTCTTT. Its protein product is CASSQDRAGSLNTEAFF. The chain is built from TRBV14 and TRBJ1-1; D possibly corresponds to TRBD1 (5 bases). CDR1 and CDR2 from the germline V gene are SGHDN and FVKESK. This CDR3 has 17 residues. Deletions cut 0 bases from V and 0 bases from J, with 14 bases between. Based on the CDR3 plus reference TRBV14 and TRBJ1-1, the full variable domain is EAGVTQFPSHSVIEKGQTVTLRCDPISGHDNLYWYRRVMGKEIKFLLHFVKESKQDESGMPNNRFLAERTGGTYSTLKVQPAELEDSGVYFCASSQDRAGSLNTEAFFGQGTRLTVV.

The J gene is TRBJ1-2, the V gene TRBV5-8, with D maybe TRBD1 (6 bases). This CDR3 contains 12 residues. Trimming took 2 bases from V and 4 from J, leaving 6 bases between them. Germline CDR1 is SGHTS and CDR2 is YDEGEE. CDR3 nucleotide sequence: TGTGCCAGCAGCTTACAGGGCTATGGCTACACCTTC. Translation gives CASSLQGYGYTF. Full variable domain (remainder filled in from reference TRBV5-8 and TRBJ1-2): EAGVTQSPTHLIKTRGQQATLRCSPISGHTSVYWYQQALGLGLQFLLWYDEGEERNRGNFPPRFSGRQFPNYSSELNVNALELEDSALYLCASSLQGYGYTFGSGTRLTVV.

This clone was observed a few times. This CDR3 is CATRERVQYV. In DNA, the CDR3 is TGTGCCACCCGCGAGCGAGTCCAGTACGTC. The chain joins TRBV7-9 to TRBJ2-7; D not resolved. From germline, CDR1 is SEHNR and CDR2 FQNEAQ (reference sequence). V was cut by 10 bases and J by 10 bases, with 14 bases left in between. The CDR3 spans 10 residues.

This rearrangement joins TRBV7-2 to TRBJ2-3; TRBD1 agrees at 7 bases. The trim removed 3 bases at V and 2 bases at J, leaving 5 bases unmatched. Germline CDR1 is SGHTA and CDR2 is FQGNSA. The CDR3 covers 15 residues. The CDR3 region has the DNA TGTGCCAGCAGCTTGGGACAGATAACCACAGATACGCAGTATTTT. Translating it yields CASSLGQITTDTQYF.

The CDR3 loop is CASKREGPAPGVQYF. The CDR3 DNA is TGTGCCAGCAAAAGGGAGGGCCCGGCCCCCGGTGTGCAGTACTTC. This chain joins TRBV6-6 and TRBJ2-7, with TRBD2 identical over 7 bases. The CDR3 loop spans 15 amino acids. From germline, CDR1 is MNHNY and CDR2 SVGAGI (reference sequence). V trimming: 7 bases; J trimming: 9 bases; junction bases outside the gene matches: 18.

The CDR3 sequence: CATSRDRGQGGGQPQHF. CDR3 nucleotides: TGTGCCACCAGCAGAGATCGGGGCCAGGGGGGCGGGCAGCCCCAGCATTTT. The rearrangement uses TRBV15 and TRBJ1-5, with TRBD1 identical over 7 bases. V gave up 0 bases and J gave up 7 bases; unmatched junction bases: 12. Germline-derived CDR1 and CDR2 are LNHNV and YYDKDF (reference sequence). The CDR3 is made up of 17 amino acids.

The chain joins TRBV7-7 to TRBJ2-7; 8 nucleotides line up with TRBD1. CDR1 and CDR2 from the germline V gene are SSHAT and FNYEAQ (reference sequence). This CDR3 is built from 15 residues. Trimming removed 5 bases from V and 2 bases from J; junction bases left unmatched: 8. Here the CDR3 DNA reads TGTGCCAGCAGCCCCGGCAGACAGGGGCCCTACGAGCAGTACTTC. Encoded protein: CASSPGRQGPYEQYF.

This clone showed up just a few times. The chain combines TRBV6-6 with TRBJ1-1; 9 positions match TRBD1. The CDR3 has 15 residues. Germline V gene data show CDR1 as MNHNY and CDR2 as SVGAGI (reference sequence). V lost 2 bases to trimming and J lost 4 bases; unmatched junction nucleotides: 5. DNA of the CDR3: TGTGCCAGCAGTTACGAACAGGGGGCGGGCACTGAAGCTTTCTTT. The encoded protein is CASSYEQGAGTEAFF.

The chain's CDR3 is CASISQTSGAGDTQYF. The CDR3 nucleotides read TGTGCCAGCATCTCCCAGACTAGCGGGGCAGGAGATACGCAGTATTTT. The genes are TRBV2 and TRBJ2-3; 11 nucleotides line up with TRBD2. Per germline, CDR1 SNHLY and CDR2 FYNNEI. This CDR3 spans 16 amino acids. J lost 5 bases, V lost 7 bases, and 11 bases had no gene match.

The chain combines TRBV28 with TRBJ1-1, with unresolved D. V was clipped by 6 bases and J by 1 base, with 6 bases between them. This CDR3 is built from 12 residues. CDR1 is MDHEN, CDR2 SYDVKM, per germline. CDR3 loop: CASSAGNTEAFF. The CDR3 DNA reads as TGTGCCAGCAGCGCCGGGAACACTGAAGCTTTCTTT.